Listed below are T cell receptor beta chains from one sample, sequenced in a study of blood T cell repertoires in COVID-19. Here immunoSEQ multiplex PCR was the method, and the copy in TCRdb shows in-frame clones only, minus some. Of 200,000 to 300,000 clones in the sample, about 90% were seen once. The sequenced material came from peripheral blood. The receptors come from a middle-aged woman with acute or convalescent COVID-19. Each CDR3 is given with its conserved first and last residue.

cdr3_length	v_call	cdr3_aa
15	TRBV5-1	CASSSLPGQGYGYTF
13	TRBV7-2	CASSLGTGQPQHF
18	TRBV6-1	CASSERPQRQYSNQPQHF
12	TRBV29-1	CSVAFHSTEAFF
14	TRBV24-1	CATSDSRTAEKLFF
15	TRBV6-1	CASSEAPGSTDTQYF
17	TRBV5-1	CASSPGDRSATNEKLFF
14	TRBV7-2	CASSRDSLNTEAFF
15	TRBV7-3	CASSPQGQGRETQYF
15	TRBV3-1/TRBV3-2	CASSQDPGTGGEQFF
14	TRBV5-1	CASSLAGGADTQYF
15	TRBV9	CASSVGAGFNQPQHF
20	TRBV19	CASSIIVGDSFRGTNEKLFF
17	TRBV5-1	CASSLALAGVGYNEQFF
15	TRBV21-1	CASSVRDRGLETQYF
14	TRBV10-3	CAISEVRVGYGYTF
16	TRBV18	CASSPSNRGQNSPLHF
17	TRBV5-1	CASSPQPQGPAGNTIYF
14	TRBV7-6	CASSLAEGAQPQHF
15	TRBV6-5	CASSYDGRSTDTQYF
11	TRBV2	CACQGHTEAFF
14	TRBV19	CASTRGASGDTQYF
13	TRBV30	CAYTTGNNSPLHF
16	TRBV24-1	CATSDATQGPTGELFF
15	TRBV2	CASGPDRAPNQPQHF
16	TRBV20-1	CSASDEETGVPYGYTF
11	TRBV12-5	CASSAGETQYF
13	TRBV5-4	CASRSGGRETQYF
16	TRBV4-2	CASSPLRQGISDTQYF
14	TRBV30	CAWSVGGTSYGYTF
15	TRBV5-6	CASSLQGRGTGELFF
14	TRBV2	CASKPGQGHGELFF
19	TRBV9	CASSRAAGAATSSTDTQYF
15	TRBV4-2	CASSQPAGGENIQYF
15	TRBV11-2	CASSLGGFANEKLFF
12	TRBV9	CASSQGYTEAFF
13	TRBV10-3	CAISGDTYYGYTF
15	TRBV5-1	CASSLESGDGQPQHF
15	TRBV10-3	CAISERTTSTDTQYF
16	TRBV5-6	CASSLRSGGLFYGYTF
15	TRBV6-5	CASSKTSGGANEQFF
14	TRBV4-2	CASSQGQALNEQFF
12	TRBV12-5	CARGGQNTEAFF
17	TRBV4-1	CASSHLGHADSNQPQHF
15	TRBV5-1	CASSLGTASNQPQHF
13	TRBV2	CASSEAGGVLAFF
15	TRBV9	CASSVLAGGQETQYF
12	TRBV5-4	CASSPGLDTQYF